This TCR beta chain was recorded in a study of T-cell memory formation after mild COVID-19. Whole-study results and caveats: Pre-infection memory held some responding clones, suggesting pre-existing cross-reactive T cells responded. Balance between CD4 and CD8 was seen in clones contracting day 15 to 85, and a CD4+ lean was seen in later expanders.

The CDR3 extends over 13 amino acids. The V gene's germline CDR1 is MNHEY and CDR2 SVGAGI. The V gene lost 6 bases and the J gene lost 6 bases, with 12 bases spanning the gap. Comment on this clonotype: Its antigen is currently unknown.

In TCRdb, the 5' RACE reads were re-called with MiXCR into one record per CDR3 protein. The sample yields under 550,000 distinct CDR3 sequences, 18% seen once. Sequencing was performed on PBMCs or a T cell subset sorted from them (not recorded which). The rearrangement joins TRBV6-5 to TRBJ2-1; D ambiguous. This receptor was identified in a man aged 18 to 35 who had mild COVID-19 (a few samples of this study predate the infection). Cell type and time point are not known. For the CDR3, the DNA is TGTGCCAGCAGACCCGCCGTATCCAATGAGCAGTTCTTC. Translated, it gives CASRPAVSNEQFF.